These T cell receptor beta chains were read from a single sample in a study of blood T cell repertoires in COVID-19. TCRdb keeps only in-frame clones here, not all; method: immunoSEQ multiplex PCR. This sample has a few hundred thousand clones; roughly 90% occur once, and the top ten carry under 1.2%. The sample was PBMCs or T cells enriched from blood (not recorded which). These receptors originate from a woman in her thirties who had been exposed to COVID-19. Both conserved end residues are part of each CDR3. Fields, in order: V gene, clone size, D gene, J gene, CDR3 DNA, CDR3 protein. The D gene is left open where the match is weak. Clone size is not always given. Where it is, it says once, few, many or a class for expanded clones.

v_gene: TRBV4-2
abundance: NA
d_gene: NA
j_gene: TRBJ2-2
CDR3nt: TGTGCCAGCAGCCATGGCGGGCCAGGGGTGGGGGAGCTGTTTTTT
CDR3aa: CASSHGGPGVGELFF

v_gene: TRBV6-2/TRBV6-3
abundance: NA
d_gene: TRBD2
j_gene: TRBJ2-7
CDR3nt: TGTGCCAGCAGTTACCCTCTAGCGGGAGGCTCCCACTCCTACGAGCAGTACTTC
CDR3aa: CASSYPLAGGSHSYEQYF

v_gene: TRBV7-3
abundance: NA
d_gene: TRBD2
j_gene: TRBJ2-3
CDR3nt: TGTGCCAGCAGCCCAAGCGGGAGCGCAGATACGCAGTATTTT
CDR3aa: CASSPSGSADTQYF

v_gene: TRBV28
abundance: NA
d_gene: NA
j_gene: TRBJ2-7
CDR3nt: TGTGCCAGCATCGCGACAGTTGATTACGAGCAGTACTTC
CDR3aa: CASIATVDYEQYF

v_gene: TRBV11-2
abundance: NA
d_gene: NA
j_gene: TRBJ2-1
CDR3nt: TGTGCCAGCAGCTTAGGACTCGTACTGGGTGAGCAGTTCTTC
CDR3aa: CASSLGLVLGEQFF

v_gene: TRBV7-9
abundance: few
d_gene: NA
j_gene: TRBJ1-1
CDR3nt: TGTGCCAGCAGCCGTCCAAGCCTCGGACAGTTGAACACTGAAGCTTTCTTT
CDR3aa: CASSRPSLGQLNTEAFF

v_gene: TRBV11-1
abundance: NA
d_gene: NA
j_gene: TRBJ1-4
CDR3nt: TGTGCCAGCAGCTCCGAGGGTTCGACTAATGAAAAACTGTTTTTT
CDR3aa: CASSSEGSTNEKLFF

v_gene: TRBV28
abundance: NA
d_gene: TRBD1
j_gene: TRBJ1-3
CDR3nt: TGTGCCAGCAGTTTAACTCAGGGGGCCGGGGGAAACACCATATATTTT
CDR3aa: CASSLTQGAGGNTIYF

v_gene: TRBV16
abundance: NA
d_gene: NA
j_gene: TRBJ1-1
CDR3nt: TGTGCCAGCAGCCAAAGGGTTGGAGGGAACACTGAAGCTTTCTTT
CDR3aa: CASSQRVGGNTEAFF

v_gene: TRBV28
abundance: NA
d_gene: NA
j_gene: TRBJ1-2
CDR3nt: TGTGCCAGCAGTTTACAAGGCCGGGCTAACTATGGCTACACCTTC
CDR3aa: CASSLQGRANYGYTF